In its sample, the clone carrying this TCR beta chain was seen a few times. Time point indicated: sample taken at primary tumor resection. Unsorted whole RNA of tumor, nontumor lung or frozen PBMC was sequenced. These data come from a study of spatial heterogeneity in lung cancer. In the study overall: Consistent detection of more beta-chain than alpha-chain sequences was observed. Across the raw uncorrected reads, a unique TCR and UMI combination was observed, on average, more than ten times.

Every TCR cDNA molecule carried a tag that served as a unique molecular identifier. Each CDR3 protein gets one entry after TCRdb re-called the 5' RACE reads with MiXCR. The sample holds 55,000 to 75,000 distinct CDR3 sequences, roughly 7.9% seen once. The sequence was obtained from a female donor with early-stage non-small cell lung cancer. The starting material was PBMCs, obtained at surgery.

The CDR3 protein is CASSPPEGSNQPQHF. CDR3 bases: TGTGCCAGCTCACCACCGGAGGGAAGCAATCAGCCCCAGCATTTT. This sequence joins TRBV18 and TRBJ1-5; D gene uncertain. There are 15 residues in the CDR3. Trimming stripped 0 bases from V and 1 base from J, with 7 bases between. Germline V lookup: CDR1 KGHSH, CDR2 LQKENI.